Below are 12 T cell receptor beta chains sequenced from a single sample in a study of T-cell memory formation after mild COVID-19. MiXCR, run by TCRdb on the 5' RACE reads, gives a single entry per CDR3 protein. This sample yields 350,000 to 400,000 distinct CDR3 sequences, of which approximately 21% are seen a single time; about an eighth belongs to the top ten. The sequenced sample was PBMCs or a T cell subset sorted from them (not recorded which). These receptors all stem from an adult woman who had mild COVID-19 (a few samples of this study predate the infection). Cell type and time point are not known.

This rearrangement joins TRBV12-3 or TRBV12-4 to TRBJ1-2; 10 nucleotides agree with TRBD1. The CDR3 loop spans 15 amino acids. The V gene end was trimmed by 5 bases and the J gene end by 2 bases; junction bases not matched to a gene: 5. The CDR3 sequence: CASSMEGQGNYGYTF. The CDR3 bases are TGTGCCAGCAGTATGGAGGGACAGGGGAACTATGGCTACACCTTC.

This sequence joins TRBV12-3 or TRBV12-4 and TRBJ2-5; possible D gene TRBD1, 5 bases. The CDR3 is made up of 12 amino acids. V gave up 5 bases and J gave up 3 bases, with 7 bases separating them. The DNA for the CDR3 is TGTGCCAGCAGTGTCAGGGAAGAGACCCAGTACTTC. Translated: CASSVREETQYF.

A few counts support this clonotype. The chain employs TRBV27 and TRBJ2-1; a weak D match, TRBD2 (5 bases). With 6 bases removed from V and 5 bases from J, the gap between germline ends came to 17 bases. The CDR3 runs to 15 residues. The germline V gene encodes CDR1 MNHEY and CDR2 SMNVEV (reference sequence). CDR3 nucleotide sequence: TGTGCCAGCAGCCTCGGACTCTCTTTAAACAATGAGCAGTTCTTC. Translating it yields CASSLGLSLNNEQFF.

This chain connects TRBV12-3 or TRBV12-4 to TRBJ2-2; D unclear. The CDR3 extends over 15 amino acids. Trimming took off 5 bases at V and 2 bases at J, with 12 bases between the two ends. CDR3 bases: TGTGCCAGCAGTCCCCCCCGTACTAACACCGGGGAGCTGTTTTTT. Translating gives CASSPPRTNTGELFF.

J is TRBJ2-1 and V is TRBV7-6, with 7 bases lining up with TRBD2. V was clipped by 5 bases and J by 5 bases; unmatched bases: 6. Germline V gene data show CDR1 as SGHVS and CDR2 as FNYEAQ. The CDR3 is made up of 14 amino acids. CDR3 region: CASSPLAANNEQFF. The CDR3 nucleotides read TGTGCCAGCAGCCCGCTAGCGGCGAACAATGAGCAGTTCTTC.

The chain is built from TRBV6-6 and TRBJ2-3, with 9 bases that match TRBD1. The CDR3 spans 18 residues. V was clipped by 4 bases and J by 5 bases; unmatched bases: 16. CDR1 is MNHNY, CDR2 SVGAGI, per germline (reference sequence). The CDR3 sequence is CASSSSPVEGQGGDTQYF. Here the CDR3 DNA reads TGTGCCAGCAGTTCCTCCCCGGTAGAGGGACAGGGAGGAGATACGCAGTATTTT.

The chain is built from TRBV4-1 and TRBJ2-7, with D perhaps TRBD1 (6 bases). V shed 4 bases and J shed 6 bases, with 22 bases lying between them. Germline assignment: CDR1 MGHRA and CDR2 YSYEKL. The CDR3 is 16 residues long. The DNA of the CDR3 is TGCGCCAGCAGCCCAGTCCGCGGCAGGGGTAGAAGCGAGCAGTACTTC. This translates into CASSPVRGRGRSEQYF.

This clonotype was picked up a small number of times. The V gene is TRBV6-6, the J gene TRBJ1-2; the match to TRBD1 covers 9 bases. V lost 6 bases and J lost 6; bases outside the gene matches: 8. The CDR3 loop spans 14 amino acids. Germline V gene lookup returns CDR1 MNHNY and CDR2 SVGAGI (reference sequence). CDR3 coding DNA: TGTGCCAGCAGGACGACAGGGGGTCGTGATGGCTACACCTTC. The encoded protein is CASRTTGGRDGYTF.

This clonotype was seen ten or more times. The J gene is TRBJ2-3, the V gene TRBV5-1; D is ambiguous. There are 15 residues in the CDR3. Per the germline V gene, CDR1 is SGHRS and CDR2 is YFSETQ. V was clipped by 4 bases and J by 2 bases, with 14 bases between them. CDR3 in DNA: TGCGCCAGCAGCGTGTCCCTATCCAACACAGATACGCAGTATTTT. The encoded protein is CASSVSLSNTDTQYF.

In this sample, this clonotype turned up a few times. The chain uses TRBV12-3 or TRBV12-4 and TRBJ2-3, with 8 bases that match TRBD1. This CDR3 is 15 amino acids long. J lost 2 bases, V lost 5 bases, and 6 bases had no gene match. CDR3 residues: CASSGRDRSTDTQYF. The CDR3 DNA follows: TGTGCCAGCAGTGGCCGGGACAGGTCCACAGATACGCAGTATTTT.

The rearrangement links TRBV20-1 to TRBJ1-2; D might be TRBD1 (5 bases). V was shortened by 1 base and J by 0 bases, with 12 bases between the two germline ends. This CDR3 has 15 residues. Germline V gene sequence: CDR1 DFQATT, CDR2 SNEGSKA (reference sequence). The CDR3 protein is CSARARDFSNYGYTF. The CDR3 bases are TGCAGTGCTAGAGCTCGGGACTTTTCTAACTATGGCTACACCTTC.

The genes are TRBV7-2 and TRBJ2-5; TRBD2 matches at 12 bases. CDR3 length: 15 residues. Germline CDR1 reads SGHTA; CDR2 reads FQGNSA. The ends lost 5 bases at V and 4 bases at J; junction bases unmatched: 5. The CDR3 sequence is CASSGKGLAGETQYF. The CDR3 DNA follows: TGTGCCAGCAGCGGGAAGGGACTAGCGGGAGAGACCCAGTACTTC.